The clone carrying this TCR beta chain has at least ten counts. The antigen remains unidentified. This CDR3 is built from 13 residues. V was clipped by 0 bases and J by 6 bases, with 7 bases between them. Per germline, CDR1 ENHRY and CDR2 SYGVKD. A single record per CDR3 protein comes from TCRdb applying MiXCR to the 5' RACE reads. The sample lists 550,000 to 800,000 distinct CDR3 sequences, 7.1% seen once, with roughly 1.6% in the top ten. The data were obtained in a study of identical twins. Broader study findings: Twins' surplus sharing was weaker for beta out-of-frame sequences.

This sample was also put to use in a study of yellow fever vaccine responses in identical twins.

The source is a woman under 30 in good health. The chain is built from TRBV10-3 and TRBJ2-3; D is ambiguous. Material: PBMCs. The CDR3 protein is CAISESHDDTQYF. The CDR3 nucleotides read TGTGCCATCAGTGAGTCACACGATGATACGCAGTATTTT.